A single sample gave rise to the 29 T cell receptor beta chains below, sequenced in a study of blood T cell repertoires in COVID-19. Profiling relied on immunoSEQ multiplex PCR, and the TCRdb table lists in-frame clones only, not all of them. In the table there are fewer than 350,000 clones, about 86% of which are singletons. The source material was PBMCs or T cells enriched from blood (not recorded which). These TCRs come from a woman aged 40 to 49 with acute COVID-19.

V gene TRBV11-2 combines with J gene TRBJ1-4, with D perhaps TRBD1 (5 bases). V was pared by 4 bases and J by 8 bases, with 14 bases between. Germline V gives CDR1 SGHAT, CDR2 FQNNGV. The CDR3 consists of 14 residues. The chain's CDR3 is CASSSQGIGEKLFF. The DNA of the CDR3 is TGTGCCAGCAGCTCCCAGGGTATCGGCGAAAAACTGTTTTTT.

This chain uses TRBV5-4 with TRBJ1-2, with D possibly TRBD1 on 6 matching bases. Per germline, CDR1 SGHNT and CDR2 YYREEE (reference sequence). CDR3 length: 15 residues. V was shortened by 2 bases and J by 5 bases, with 16 bases between the two germline ends. As DNA, the CDR3 is TGTGCCAGCAGCTTCAGGGGTCAGGACCTATATGGCTACACCTTC. As protein: CASSFRGQDLYGYTF.

The V and J genes are TRBV5-1 and TRBJ2-7, with D maybe TRBD1 (5 bases). V shed 3 bases and J shed 0 bases, with 10 bases lying between them. Germline V gene lookup returns CDR1 SGHRS and CDR2 YFSETQ. The CDR3 totals 14 residues. DNA of the CDR3: TGCGCCAGCAGCTCATCCCAGGGCTCCTACGAGCAGTACTTC. This encodes CASSSSQGSYEQYF.

This clone occurred once. Other DNA variants within this sample encode the same CDR3. This chain uses TRBV7-9 with TRBJ1-4, with 9 bases matching TRBD1. The ends lost 5 bases at V and 5 bases at J; junction bases unmatched: 3. CDR1 is SEHNR, CDR2 FQNEAQ, per germline (reference sequence). The CDR3 has 14 residues. The CDR3 loop reads CASSTGQGNEKLFF. In DNA, the CDR3 is TGTGCCAGCAGCACTGGACAGGGGAATGAAAAACTGTTTTTT.

This chain uses TRBV6-6 with TRBJ1-2, with 7 bases identical to TRBD1. V lost 1 base to trimming and J lost 8 bases; unmatched junction nucleotides: 4. The CDR3 covers 13 residues. Germline CDR1 MNHNY, CDR2 SVGAGI (reference sequence). The CDR3 coding sequence is TGTGCCAGCAGTTACTACACAGGGGACGGCTACACCTTC. Translating gives CASSYYTGDGYTF.

This clone showed up just a few times. The genes are TRBV6-4 and TRBJ2-3; TRBD1 aligns across 9 bases. The CDR3 runs 14 residues. Losses at the gene ends were 4 bases for V and 1 base for J; bases not matched to a gene: 0. CDR1 is MRHNA and CDR2 is SNTAGT in the germline V gene. CDR3 in amino acids: CASSGTGGTDTQYF. In nucleotides, the CDR3 is TGTGCCAGCAGTGGGACAGGGGGCACAGATACGCAGTATTTT.

This chain connects TRBV5-1 to TRBJ2-5, with a tentative D call TRBD1 (6 bases). Germline V lookup: CDR1 SGHRS, CDR2 YFSETQ. CDR3 size: 13 residues. The V gene lost 4 bases and the J gene lost 2 bases, with 9 bases spanning the gap. CDR3 protein: CASSVTGQETQYF. CDR3 coding DNA: TGCGCCAGCAGCGTGACAGGACAAGAGACCCAGTACTTC.

V gene TRBV5-4 combines with J gene TRBJ2-1; D not certain. Germline CDR1 and CDR2: SGHNT and YYREEE (reference sequence). The CDR3 length is 16 residues. Trimming removed 4 bases at V and 0 bases at J, with 14 bases between. In nucleotides, the CDR3 is TGTGCCAGCAGCCTCCCATTCCCCAGCTCCTACAATGAGCAGTTCTTC. It codes for CASSLPFPSSYNEQFF. Full variable domain (remainder filled in from reference TRBV5-4 and TRBJ2-1): ETGVTQSPTHLIKTRGQQVTLRCSSQSGHNTVSWYQQALGQGPQFIFQYYREEENGRGNFPPRFSGLQFPNYSSELNVNALELDDSALYLCASSLPFPSSYNEQFFGPGTRLTVL.

This clone was recorded a few times. The chain carries TRBV4-2 and TRBJ2-5; TRBD2 agrees at 10 bases. The V and J ends lost 3 bases and 3 bases, in that order; junction bases with no gene match: 13. Germline V CDR1 and CDR2: LGHNA, YNFKEQ. CDR3 length equals 18 residues. The CDR3 reads CASSQATGSGRDKETQYF. In nucleotides, the CDR3 is TGTGCCAGCAGCCAGGCGACTGGGAGCGGGAGGGATAAAGAGACCCAGTACTTC.

The rearrangement uses TRBV6-5 and TRBJ2-3; D is ambiguous. CDR3 length equals 14 residues. CDR1 and CDR2 from the germline V gene are MNHEY and SVGAGI. V lost 2 bases to trimming and J lost 1 base, with 7 bases between them. The CDR3 bases are TGTGCCAGCAGTTACGATACGGGCACAGATACGCAGTATTTT. This codes for CASSYDTGTDTQYF.

In its sample, this clone was seen a few times. The chain employs TRBV6-5 and TRBJ1-1; D is unclear. The germline gives CDR1 MNHEY, CDR2 SVGAGI. V was trimmed by 6 bases and J by 3 bases, leaving 14 bases between them. The CDR3 is made up of 14 amino acids. The CDR3 DNA follows: TGTGCCAGCAGCCCCCTCCACAGCTACACTGAAGCTTTCTTT. It encodes CASSPLHSYTEAFF.

This chain connects TRBV29-1 to TRBJ1-3; D ambiguous. The CDR3 is made up of 12 amino acids. Trimming stripped 8 bases from V and 3 bases from J, with 11 bases between. Looked up from germline, CDR1 is SQVTM and CDR2 is ANQGSEA. CDR3 bases: TGCAGCATTCGGGGATATGGAAACACCATATATTTT. Its protein is CSIRGYGNTIYF.

CDR3 nucleotides: TGTGCCAGCAGCCTTCCGGGACAGGGTAGTCCTAACTATGGCTACACCTTC. Translated, it gives CASSLPGQGSPNYGYTF. The chain couples TRBV9 to TRBJ1-2; 9 positions agree with TRBD1. The CDR3 spans 17 residues. V lost 4 bases, J lost 0 bases, and 10 bases stayed unmatched. Germline V gene lookup returns CDR1 SGDLS and CDR2 YYNGEE.

This sequence joins TRBV10-2 and TRBJ2-5; D might be TRBD1 (6 bases). This CDR3 is built from 13 residues. In germline, CDR1 is WSHSY, CDR2 SAAADI. Trimming shortened V by 5 bases and J by 5 bases, and 12 bases separated the two germline ends. This CDR3 is CASSYTGLETQYF. In DNA form, the CDR3 reads TGCGCCAGCAGTTATACAGGGTTGGAGACCCAGTACTTC.

This clone appeared a few times. V gene TRBV5-1 combines with J gene TRBJ1-4, with D perhaps TRBD1 (5 bases). Germline CDR1 SGHRS, CDR2 YFSETQ. Trimming shortened V by 0 bases and J by 5 bases, and 11 bases separated the two germline ends. The CDR3 has 15 amino acids. The CDR3 sequence: CASSLAQKGNEKLFF. Written as DNA, the CDR3 is TGCGCCAGCAGCTTGGCTCAGAAGGGGAATGAAAAACTGTTTTTT.

This chain connects TRBV7-2 to TRBJ2-5; D is perhaps TRBD2 (7 bases). From germline, CDR1 is SGHTA and CDR2 FQGNSA. The V end lost 5 bases, the J end lost 2 bases, and 24 bases lay between the germline ends. This CDR3 is 18 amino acids long. CDR3 residues: CASSQGLWRGRKQETQYF. The CDR3 DNA reads as TGTGCCAGCAGCCAAGGCCTGTGGCGGGGGCGAAAACAAGAGACCCAGTACTTC. The full variable domain, completed using reference TRBV7-2 and TRBJ2-5, is GAGVSQSPSNKVTEKGKDVELRCDPISGHTALYWYRQSLGQGLEFLIYFQGNSAPDKSGLPSDRFSAERTGGSVSTLTIQRTQQEDSAVYLCASSQGLWRGRKQETQYFGPGTRLLVL.

J is TRBJ2-5 and V is TRBV11-1; D remains ambiguous. The ends were cut back, 2 bases at V and 9 bases at J, with 10 bases in the middle. Germline V CDR1 and CDR2: SGHAT, FQDESV (reference sequence). The CDR3 consists of 12 residues. Written as DNA, the CDR3 is TGTGCCAGCAGCTTAAATTCTGAGGCCCAGTACTTC. The encoded protein is CASSLNSEAQYF.

The V gene is TRBV3-1 (or the pseudogene TRBV3-2), the J gene TRBJ1-2; D unclear. This CDR3 is built from 14 residues. V was shortened by 8 bases and J by 0 bases, with 13 bases between the two germline ends. Germline V lookup: CDR1 LGHDT, CDR2 YNNKEL (reference sequence). DNA of the CDR3: TGTGCCAGCGCTAGTCGTCCAGCTAACTATGGCTACACCTTC. Translated, it gives CASASRPANYGYTF.

V gene TRBV6-5 combines with J gene TRBJ1-1; a possible D gene is TRBD1 (5 bases). Trimming removed 11 bases at V and 1 base at J, with 17 bases between. Germline CDR1 is MNHEY and CDR2 is SVGAGI. The CDR3 is made up of 14 amino acids. CDR3 DNA sequence: TGTGCCGGTAAAAAGGACACAAGGAACACTGAAGCTTTCTTT. This sequence encodes CAGKKDTRNTEAFF.

This clone has just one count. The chain has TRBV4-3 and TRBJ1-2; possibly TRBD1 for D (6 bases). CDR3 length equals 18 residues. The germline gives CDR1 LGHNA, CDR2 YSLEER. Trimming shortened V by 1 base and J by 5 bases, and 23 bases separated the two germline ends. The CDR3 sequence is CASSQVQTQGQGIYGYTF. The CDR3 DNA reads TGCGCCAGCAGCCAAGTCCAAACCCAGGGGCAGGGGATTTATGGCTACACCTTC.

The chain carries TRBV3-1 (or the pseudogene TRBV3-2) and TRBJ1-2, with D possibly being TRBD1 (6 bases). V was clipped by 1 base and J by 7 bases, with 7 bases between them. Per the germline V gene, CDR1 is LGHDT and CDR2 is YNNKEL (reference sequence). The CDR3 extends over 12 amino acids. DNA for the CDR3: TGTGCCAGCAGCCAAGGGACAGCTGGCTACACCTTC. This gives the protein CASSQGTAGYTF.

The chain uses TRBV19 and TRBJ1-5; 8 positions agree with TRBD1. CDR1 and CDR2 (germline): LNHDA, SQIVND (reference sequence). The CDR3 extends over 14 amino acids. The V and J ends lost 8 bases and 6 bases, in that order; junction bases with no gene match: 9. CDR3 sequence: CASGRGQVGQPQHF. CDR3 nucleotide sequence: TGTGCCAGTGGCAGGGGGCAGGTGGGTCAGCCCCAGCATTTT.

A remark on this clone: Since no conserved phenylalanine or tryptophan closes the CDR3, a read error is the likely cause. No DNA is shown, since the ends of the CDR3 on it are uncertain; the CDR3 is the one TCRdb lists. The rearrangement uses TRBV3-1 (or the pseudogene TRBV3-2) and TRBJ1-5; the table's D gene call, TRBD1, was not cross checked with the DNA. CDR1 and CDR2 from the germline V gene are LGHDT and YNNKEL (reference sequence). The CDR3 is 11 amino acids long, termini counted. The chain's CDR3 is CASSQDRTGLV.

The gene calls are TRBV3-1 (or the pseudogene TRBV3-2) and TRBJ2-2; weak D call: TRBD2 (5 bases). Germline V lookup: CDR1 LGHDT, CDR2 YNNKEL (reference sequence). With 3 bases removed from V and 6 bases from J, the gap between germline ends came to 14 bases. The CDR3 covers 15 residues. As DNA, the CDR3 is TGTGCCAGCAGCCATTCCGGGGTATCAGCCGGGGAGCTGTTTTTT. Its protein product is CASSHSGVSAGELFF.

In the case of this clone: At one end, the junction sequence differs from germline, possibly due to a read error. V and J are TRBV7-7 and TRBJ2-7, with D maybe TRBD1 (5 bases). Germline assignment: CDR1 SSHAT and CDR2 FNYEAQ (reference sequence). The CDR3 has 13 amino acids. CDR3 region: CASSADSGWEQYF. The DNA of the CDR3 is TGTGCTAGCAGCGCCGACAGTGGTTGGGAGCAGTACTTC.

V is TRBV28 and J is TRBJ2-7; D is perhaps TRBD2 (6 bases). Trimming removed 7 bases from V and 3 bases from J, with 13 bases in between. Looked up from germline, CDR1 is MDHEN and CDR2 is SYDVKM. CDR3 size: 13 residues. The CDR3 is CASKGGVFYEQYF. The CDR3 nucleotides read TGTGCCAGCAAAGGAGGGGTCTTCTACGAGCAGTACTTC. The variable domain in full, with the rest retrieved from reference TRBV28 and TRBJ2-7, is DVKVTQSSRYLVKRTGEKVFLECVQDMDHENMFWYRQDPGLGLRLIYFSYDVKMKEKGDIPEGYSVSREKKERFSLILESASTNQTSMYLCASKGGVFYEQYFGPGTRLTVT.

This chain uses TRBV5-5 with TRBJ2-5, with D unresolved. V lost 4 bases, J lost 0 bases, and 10 bases lay in between. CDR1 is SGHKS and CDR2 is YYEKEE in the germline V gene (reference sequence). The CDR3 consists of 14 residues. Here the CDR3 reads CASSQMGNQETQYF. CDR3 bases: TGTGCCAGCAGCCAAATGGGCAACCAAGAGACCCAGTACTTC.

This sequence joins TRBV18 and TRBJ1-5; D gene uncertain. Germline V gene data show CDR1 as KGHSH and CDR2 as LQKENI. V was shortened by 1 base and J by 1 base, with 5 bases between the two germline ends. This CDR3 region has 14 residues. The CDR3 bases are TGTGCCAGCTCACCACTCAGAAGCAATCAGCCCCAGCATTTT. Its protein product is CASSPLRSNQPQHF. The variable domain in full, completed from reference TRBV18 and TRBJ1-5, reads NAGVMQNPRHLVRRRGQEARLRCSPMKGHSHVYWYRQLPEEGLKFMVYLQKENIIDESGMPKERFSAEFPKEGPSILRIQQVVRGDSAAYFCASSPLRSNQPQHFGDGTRLSIL.

The rearrangement links TRBV7-3 to TRBJ1-1; TRBD1 agrees at 7 bases. Losses at the gene ends were 2 bases for V and 4 bases for J; bases not matched to a gene: 10. This CDR3 has 16 amino acids. CDR1 is SGHTA, CDR2 FQGTGA, per germline. Here the CDR3 DNA reads TGTGCCAGCAGCTTACGGGGACAGAATTTTATCACTGAAGCTTTCTTT. Translated, it gives CASSLRGQNFITEAFF.